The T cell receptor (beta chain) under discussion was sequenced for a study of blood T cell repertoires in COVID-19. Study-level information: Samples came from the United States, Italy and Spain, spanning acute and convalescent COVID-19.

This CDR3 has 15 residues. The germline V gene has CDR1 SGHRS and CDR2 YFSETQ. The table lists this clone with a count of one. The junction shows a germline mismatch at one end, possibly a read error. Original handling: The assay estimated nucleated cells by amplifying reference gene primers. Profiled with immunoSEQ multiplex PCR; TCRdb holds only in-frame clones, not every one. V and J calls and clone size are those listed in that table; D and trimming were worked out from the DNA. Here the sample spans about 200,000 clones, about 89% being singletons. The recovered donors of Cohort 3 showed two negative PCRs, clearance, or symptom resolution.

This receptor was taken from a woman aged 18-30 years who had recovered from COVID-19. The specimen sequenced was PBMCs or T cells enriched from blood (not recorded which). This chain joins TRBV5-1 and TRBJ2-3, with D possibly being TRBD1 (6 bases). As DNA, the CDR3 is TGCGCCAGCAGCTTGGCCCACACAACAGGGAAGAGTTTGCATTTT. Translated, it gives CASSLAHTTGKSLHF.